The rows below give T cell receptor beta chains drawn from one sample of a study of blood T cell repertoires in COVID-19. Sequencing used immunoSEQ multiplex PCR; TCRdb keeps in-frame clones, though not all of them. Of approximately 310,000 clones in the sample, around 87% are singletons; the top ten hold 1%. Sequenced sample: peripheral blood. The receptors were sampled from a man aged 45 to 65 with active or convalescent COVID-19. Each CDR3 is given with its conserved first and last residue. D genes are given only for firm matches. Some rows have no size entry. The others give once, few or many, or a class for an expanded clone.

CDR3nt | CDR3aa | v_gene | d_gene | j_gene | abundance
TGTGCCAGTTCCCAGGGGATTTCCTCCTACGAGCAGTACTTC | CASSQGISSYEQYF | TRBV19 | NA | TRBJ2-7 | NA
TGTGCCGGCAGCCCCCCCGGGTCGACTAATGAAAAACTGTTTTTT | CAGSPPGSTNEKLFF | TRBV28 | NA | TRBJ1-4 | NA
TGTGCCAGCATTGGACAGGGGGCCTACAATGAGCAGTTCTTC | CASIGQGAYNEQFF | TRBV2 | TRBD1 | TRBJ2-1 | NA
TGTGCCAGCAGTGAATGGGTAGCGGATTACCATTCTGGGGCCAACGTCCTGACTTTC | CASSEWVADYHSGANVLTF | TRBV2 | NA | TRBJ2-6 | once
TGTGCCAGCAGTTCAGGGGGGTTCTCTGGAAACACCATATATTTT | CASSSGGFSGNTIYF | TRBV28 | TRBD1 | TRBJ1-3 | NA
TGTGCCAGTAGTATAAGGCGGGGGGGCGGCGCAGATACGCAGTATTTT | CASSIRRGGGADTQYF | TRBV19 | TRBD2 | TRBJ2-3 | NA
TGTGCAAGTCGCTTAGAAGACCGATTCGGGACTAGCGGGAGGAAGGGGTTCTACGAGCAGTACTTC | CASRLEDRFGTSGRKGFYEQYF | TRBV12-2 | NA | TRBJ2-7 | NA
TGTGCCAGCACTCCCACCGGGACAGGGGACTACGAGCAGTACTTC | CASTPTGTGDYEQYF | TRBV28 | TRBD1 | TRBJ2-7 | NA
TGTGCCAGCAGTGAAGGAGTAGCCAAAAACATTCAGTACTTC | CASSEGVAKNIQYF | TRBV2 | NA | TRBJ2-4 | NA
TGCAGCGTTGTGGTGACAGAAGAAGCTTTCTTT | CSVVVTEEAFF | TRBV29-1 | NA | TRBJ1-1 | NA
TGTGCCAGCAGTTACCCGGGACTCAGCTATGGCTACACCTTC | CASSYPGLSYGYTF | TRBV6-6 | NA | TRBJ1-2 | NA
TGTGCCAGCAGCCTCCATCACAACCCGGGACAGTCTGAAGCTTTCTTT | CASSLHHNPGQSEAFF | TRBV7-2 | TRBD1 | TRBJ1-1 | NA
TGCGCCAGCAGCCAGGACAGCTACAATGAGCAGTTCTTC | CASSQDSYNEQFF | TRBV4-1 | NA | TRBJ2-1 | NA
TGTGCCAGCAGTGAATGGGACAGGGGGCTTAGGTACGAGCAGTACTTC | CASSEWDRGLRYEQYF | TRBV6-1 | TRBD1 | TRBJ2-7 | NA